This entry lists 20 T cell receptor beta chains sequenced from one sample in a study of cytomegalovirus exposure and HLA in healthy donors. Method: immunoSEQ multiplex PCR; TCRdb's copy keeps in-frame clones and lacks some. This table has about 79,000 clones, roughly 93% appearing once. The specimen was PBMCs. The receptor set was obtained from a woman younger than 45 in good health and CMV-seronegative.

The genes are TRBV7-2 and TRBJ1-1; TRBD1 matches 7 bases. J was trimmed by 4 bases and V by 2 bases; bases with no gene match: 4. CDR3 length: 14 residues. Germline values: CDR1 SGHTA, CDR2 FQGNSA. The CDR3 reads CASSLKQGSTEAFF. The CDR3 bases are TGTGCCAGCAGCTTAAAACAGGGGAGCACTGAAGCTTTCTTT.

The CDR3 region has the DNA TGTGCCAGCAGCTTAGAACCCTTCCGGGGTGAGCAGTTCTTC. It translates to CASSLEPFRGEQFF. The chain couples TRBV11-2 to TRBJ2-1; D might be TRBD2 (5 bases). The CDR3 extends over 14 amino acids. In germline, CDR1 is SGHAT, CDR2 FQNNGV. V was clipped by 0 bases and J by 9 bases, with 12 bases between them.

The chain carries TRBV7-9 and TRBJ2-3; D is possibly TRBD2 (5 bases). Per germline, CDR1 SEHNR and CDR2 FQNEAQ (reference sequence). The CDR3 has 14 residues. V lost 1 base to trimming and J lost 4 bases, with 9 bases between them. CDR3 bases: TGTGCCAGCAGCTTAGACAGTAGCGCAGATACGCAGTATTTT. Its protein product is CASSLDSSADTQYF. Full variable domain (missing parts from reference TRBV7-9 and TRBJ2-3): DTGVSQNPRHKITKRGQNVTFRCDPISEHNRLYWYRQTLGQGPEFLTYFQNEAQLEKSRLLSDRFSAERPKGSFSTLEIQRTEQGDSAMYLCASSLDSSADTQYFGPGTRLTVL.

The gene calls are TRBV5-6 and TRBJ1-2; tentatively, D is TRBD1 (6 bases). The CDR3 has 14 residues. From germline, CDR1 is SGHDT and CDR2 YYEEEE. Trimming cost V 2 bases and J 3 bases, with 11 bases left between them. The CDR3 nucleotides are TGTGCCAGCAGCTTCCCATCAGGGGACTATGGCTACACCTTC. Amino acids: CASSFPSGDYGYTF. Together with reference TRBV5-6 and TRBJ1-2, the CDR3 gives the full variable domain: DAGVTQSPTHLIKTRGQQVTLRCSPKSGHDTVSWYQQALGQGPQFIFQYYEEEERQRGNFPDRFSGHQFPNYSSELNVNALLLGDSALYLCASSFPSGDYGYTFGSGTRLTVV.

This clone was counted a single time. CDR3 sequence (DNA): TGTGCCAGCAGTCGCCCGACAGGGCGGGCCGAGACCCAGTACTTC. Its protein product is CASSRPTGRAETQYF. The rearrangement joins TRBV6-5 to TRBJ2-5, with TRBD1 matching 7 bases. The CDR3 is made up of 15 amino acids. J was trimmed by 5 bases and V by 5 bases; bases with no gene match: 11. CDR1 is MNHEY and CDR2 is SVGAGI in the germline V gene.

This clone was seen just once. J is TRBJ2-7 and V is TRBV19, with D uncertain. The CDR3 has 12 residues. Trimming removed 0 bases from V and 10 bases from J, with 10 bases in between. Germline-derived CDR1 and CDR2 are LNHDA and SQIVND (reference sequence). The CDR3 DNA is TGTGCCAGTAGTATAGAGAGGCATAGCCAGTACTTC. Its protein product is CASSIERHSQYF.

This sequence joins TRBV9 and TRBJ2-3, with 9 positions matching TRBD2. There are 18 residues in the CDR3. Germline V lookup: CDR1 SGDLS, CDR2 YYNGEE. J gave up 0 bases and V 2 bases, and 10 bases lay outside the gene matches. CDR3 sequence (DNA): TGTGCCAGCAGCGTGACGTCTAGCGGGATTACTAGCACAGATACGCAGTATTTT. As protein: CASSVTSSGITSTDTQYF.

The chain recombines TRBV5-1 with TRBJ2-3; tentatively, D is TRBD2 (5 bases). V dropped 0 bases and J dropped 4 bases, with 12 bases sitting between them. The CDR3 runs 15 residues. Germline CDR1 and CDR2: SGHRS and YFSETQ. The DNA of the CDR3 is TGCGCCAGCAGCTTGGCCCGAGGGAGTCCAGATACGCAGTATTTT. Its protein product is CASSLARGSPDTQYF.

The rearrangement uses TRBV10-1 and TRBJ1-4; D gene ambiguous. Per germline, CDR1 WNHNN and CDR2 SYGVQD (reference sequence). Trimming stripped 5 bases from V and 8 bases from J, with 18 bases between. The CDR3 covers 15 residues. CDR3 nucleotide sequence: TGCGCCAGCAGTTCTCTTCGTGGAGTCGGGGAAAAACTGTTTTTT. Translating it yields CASSSLRGVGEKLFF.

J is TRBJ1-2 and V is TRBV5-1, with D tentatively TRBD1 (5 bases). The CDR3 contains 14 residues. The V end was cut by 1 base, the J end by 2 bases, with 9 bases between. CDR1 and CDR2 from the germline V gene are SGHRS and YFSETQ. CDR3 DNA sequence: TGCGCCAGCAGCTTGAGTTCAGGGAACTATGGCTACACCTTC. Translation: CASSLSSGNYGYTF.

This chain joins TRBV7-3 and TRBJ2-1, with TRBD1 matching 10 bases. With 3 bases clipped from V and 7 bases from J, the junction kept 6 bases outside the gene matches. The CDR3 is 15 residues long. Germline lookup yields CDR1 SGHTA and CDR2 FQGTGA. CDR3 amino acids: CASSLTGGVRNEQFF. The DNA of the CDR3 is TGTGCCAGCAGCTTGACAGGGGGCGTCCGGAATGAGCAGTTCTTC.

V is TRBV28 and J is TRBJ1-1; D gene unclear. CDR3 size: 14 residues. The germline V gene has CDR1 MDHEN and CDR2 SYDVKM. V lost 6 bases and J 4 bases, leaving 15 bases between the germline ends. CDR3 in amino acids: CASREMREITEAFF. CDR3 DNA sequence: TGTGCCAGCAGGGAAATGCGGGAGATCACTGAAGCTTTCTTT.

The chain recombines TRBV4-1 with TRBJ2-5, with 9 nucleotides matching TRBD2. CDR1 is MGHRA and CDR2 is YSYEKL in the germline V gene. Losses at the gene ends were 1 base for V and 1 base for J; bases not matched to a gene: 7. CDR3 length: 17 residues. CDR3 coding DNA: TGCGCCAGCAGCCAAGTGCTGTCGCGGGGGGGCCAAGAGACCCAGTACTTC. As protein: CASSQVLSRGGQETQYF.

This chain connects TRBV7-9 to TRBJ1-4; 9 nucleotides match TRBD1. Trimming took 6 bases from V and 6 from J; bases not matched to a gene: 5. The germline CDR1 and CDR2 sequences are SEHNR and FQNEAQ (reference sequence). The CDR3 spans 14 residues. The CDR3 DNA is TGTGCCAGCAGGCAACAGGGGGCTGATGAAAAACTGTTTTTT. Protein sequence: CASRQQGADEKLFF.

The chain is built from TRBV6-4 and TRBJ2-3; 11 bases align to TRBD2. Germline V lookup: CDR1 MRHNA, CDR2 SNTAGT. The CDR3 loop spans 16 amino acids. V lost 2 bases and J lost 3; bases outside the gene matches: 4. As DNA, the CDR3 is TGTGCCAGCAGTGACGGTAGCGGGGGGGCAACAGATACGCAGTATTTT. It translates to CASSDGSGGATDTQYF.

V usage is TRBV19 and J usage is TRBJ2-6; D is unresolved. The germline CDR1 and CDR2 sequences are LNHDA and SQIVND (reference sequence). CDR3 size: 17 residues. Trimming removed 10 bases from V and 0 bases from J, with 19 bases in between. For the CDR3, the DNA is TGTGCCACTAAGAATGCGGATGTCTACTCTGGGGCCAACGTCCTGACTTTC. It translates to CATKNADVYSGANVLTF. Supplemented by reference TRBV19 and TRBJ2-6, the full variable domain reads DGGITQSPKYLFRKEGQNVTLSCEQNLNHDAMYWYRQDPGQGLRLIYYSQIVNDFQKGDIAEGYSVSREKKESFPLTVTSAQKNPTAFYLCATKNADVYSGANVLTFGAGSRLTVL.

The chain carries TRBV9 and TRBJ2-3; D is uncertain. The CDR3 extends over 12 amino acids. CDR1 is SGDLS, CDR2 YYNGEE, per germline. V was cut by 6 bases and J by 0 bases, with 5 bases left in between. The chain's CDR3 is CASTGSTDTQYF. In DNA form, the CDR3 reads TGTGCCAGCACCGGGAGCACAGATACGCAGTATTTT.

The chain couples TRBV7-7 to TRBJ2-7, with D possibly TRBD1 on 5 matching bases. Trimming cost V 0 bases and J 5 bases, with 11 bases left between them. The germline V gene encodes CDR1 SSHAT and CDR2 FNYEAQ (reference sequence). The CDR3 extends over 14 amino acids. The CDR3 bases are TGTGCCAGCAGCTTAGCGTTGGGGCCCCACGAGCAGTACTTC. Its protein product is CASSLALGPHEQYF.

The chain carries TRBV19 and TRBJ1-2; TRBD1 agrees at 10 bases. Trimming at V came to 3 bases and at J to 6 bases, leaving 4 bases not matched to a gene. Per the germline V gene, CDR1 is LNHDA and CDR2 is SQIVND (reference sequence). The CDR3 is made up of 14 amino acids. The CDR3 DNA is TGTGCCAGTAGTATCGACAGGGGGCTAGATGGCTACACCTTC. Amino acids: CASSIDRGLDGYTF.

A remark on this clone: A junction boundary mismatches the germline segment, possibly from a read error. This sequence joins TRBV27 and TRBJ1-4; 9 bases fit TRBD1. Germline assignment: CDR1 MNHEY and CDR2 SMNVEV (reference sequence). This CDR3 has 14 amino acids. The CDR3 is CASSEQGAKEKLFF. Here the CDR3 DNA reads TGTGCCAGCAGCGAACAGGGGGCTAAGGAAAAACTGTTTTTT. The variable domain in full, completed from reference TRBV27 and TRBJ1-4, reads EAQVTQNPRYLITVTGKKLTVTCSQNMNHEYMSWYRQDPGLGLRQIYYSMNVEVTDKGDVPEGYKVSRKEKRNFPLILESPSPNQTSLYFCASSEQGAKEKLFFGSGTQLSVL.